This paragraph covers one T cell receptor beta chain sequence. TCRdb reprocessed the 5' RACE reads via MiXCR and lists one record per CDR3 protein. The table lists 450,000 to 650,000 distinct CDR3 sequences, about 20% of them singletons. CDR1 MNHNY and CDR2 SVGAGI come from the germline V gene (reference sequence). Trimming cost V 0 bases and J 7 bases; bases outside gene matches: 1. This CDR3 comprises 14 residues. The data are from a study of T-cell memory formation after mild COVID-19. The chain employs TRBV6-6 and TRBJ2-2, with 8 positions matching TRBD2. Source material: PBMCs or a T cell subset sorted from them (not recorded which). The origin of this receptor is an adult woman who had mild COVID-19 (a few samples of this study predate the infection). Cell type and time point are not known. The CDR3 spells CASSYSGLGGELFF. CDR3 DNA: TGTGCCAGCAGTTACTCGGGACTAGGCGGGGAGCTGTTTTTT.